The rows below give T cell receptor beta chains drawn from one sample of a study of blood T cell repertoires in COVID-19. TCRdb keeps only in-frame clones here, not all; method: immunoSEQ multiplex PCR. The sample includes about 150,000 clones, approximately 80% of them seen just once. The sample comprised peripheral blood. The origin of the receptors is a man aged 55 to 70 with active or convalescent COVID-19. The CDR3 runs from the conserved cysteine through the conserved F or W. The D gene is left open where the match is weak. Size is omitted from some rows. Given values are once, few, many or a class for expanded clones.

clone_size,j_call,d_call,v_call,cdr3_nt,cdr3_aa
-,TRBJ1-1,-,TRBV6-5,TGTGCCAGCAGTACAGGTCTCACTGAAGCTTTCTTT,CASSTGLTEAFF
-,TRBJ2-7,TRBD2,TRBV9,TGTGCCAGCAGCGAGCGGGAGTACTCCTACGAGCAGTACTTC,CASSEREYSYEQYF
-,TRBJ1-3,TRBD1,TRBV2,TGTGCCAGCAGTGTGGACAGGGGCTCTGGAAACACCATATATTTT,CASSVDRGSGNTIYF
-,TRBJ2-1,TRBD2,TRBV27,TGTGCCAGCAGGGTTTTAGCGGGAGGTACAAATGAGCAGTTCTTC,CASRVLAGGTNEQFF
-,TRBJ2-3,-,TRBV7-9,TGTGCCAGCAGCCCCGAGGCGGGGGCCTGGGCAGATACGCAGTATTTT,CASSPEAGAWADTQYF
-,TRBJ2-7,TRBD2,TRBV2,TGTGCCAGCAGTGGCGGGGGGATACTCTACGAGCAGTACTTC,CASSGGGILYEQYF
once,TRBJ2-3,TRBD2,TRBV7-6,TGTGCCAGCAGCCTCCTTGGCGGGAGGGCCACAGATACGCAGTATTTT,CASSLLGGRATDTQYF
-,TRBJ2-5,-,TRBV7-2,TGTGCCAGCAGCTTTCGACTAGATCGGGCGGAGACCCAGTACTTC,CASSFRLDRAETQYF
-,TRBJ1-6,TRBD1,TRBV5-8,TGTGCCAGCAGCTTGTGGAGTCCCCCAGGGGGAAATTCACCCCTCCACTTT,CASSLWSPPGGNSPLHF
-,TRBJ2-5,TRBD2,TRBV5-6,TGTGCCAGCACCCGGGGAGGGCAGGGCCAAGAGACCCAGTACTTC,CASTRGGQGQETQYF
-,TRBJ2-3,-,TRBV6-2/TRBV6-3,TGTGCCAGCAGTTATCCCCGTGGACTCACGGATAGGGATACGCAGTATTTT,CASSYPRGLTDRDTQYF
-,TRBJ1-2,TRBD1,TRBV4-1,TGCGCCAGCAGCCTCCCTAACGTACAACACAGGGGTTTCTACACCTTC,CASSLPNVQHRGFYTF
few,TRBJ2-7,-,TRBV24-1,TGTGCCACCTTCCTCGAGGCGCCGGCCTACGAGCAGTACTTC,CATFLEAPAYEQYF
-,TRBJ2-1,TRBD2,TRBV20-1,TGCAGTGCTAGTAGCCCGGGAGGGCCACAGTTCTTC,CSASSPGGPQFF
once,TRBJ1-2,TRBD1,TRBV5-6,TGTGCCAGCCGACCGACAGGGCGGAACTATGGCTACACCTTC,CASRPTGRNYGYTF
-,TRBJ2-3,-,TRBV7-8,TGTGCCAGCAGCTTAGTCGCCAGGGATACGCAGTATTTT,CASSLVARDTQYF
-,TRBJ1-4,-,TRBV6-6,TGTGCCAGCAGTTACGGTCAGGGAGGCGAAAAACTGTTTTTT,CASSYGQGGEKLFF
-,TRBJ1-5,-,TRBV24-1,TGTGCCACCAGTGATACAGGGAGCAATCAGCCCCAGCATTTT,CATSDTGSNQPQHF
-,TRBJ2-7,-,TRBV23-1,TGCGCCAGCAGTTTCACAGCCTCCTACGAGCAGTACTTC,CASSFTASYEQYF
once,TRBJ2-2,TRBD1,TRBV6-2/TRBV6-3,TGTGCCAGCAGTCCCGGGACAGGGACCGGGGAGCTGTTTTTT,CASSPGTGTGELFF
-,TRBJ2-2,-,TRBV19,TGTGCCACCTCACTTAGAACCGGGGAGCTGTTTTTT,CATSLRTGELFF
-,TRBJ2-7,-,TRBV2,TGTGCCAGCCTAGCTGAGGCCGTTGCCTACGAGCAGTACTTC,CASLAEAVAYEQYF
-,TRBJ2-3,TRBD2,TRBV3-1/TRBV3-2,TGTGCCAGCAGCCAAGGTGTAGCGGGAGGGGTGGATACGCAGTATTTT,CASSQGVAGGVDTQYF
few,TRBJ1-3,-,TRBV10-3,TGTGCCATCAGTGAGTCGAGAGGTGGCGGCACCTCTGGAAACACCATATATTTT,CAISESRGGGTSGNTIYF
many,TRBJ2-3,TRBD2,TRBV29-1,TGCAGCGGCCGGGAGGCCACAGATACGCAGTATTTT,CSGREATDTQYF
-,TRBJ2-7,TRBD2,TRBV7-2,TGTGCCAGCAGCTCGATAGCGGGAGCGGACGAGCAGTACTTC,CASSSIAGADEQYF
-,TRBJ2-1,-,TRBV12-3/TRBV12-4,TGTGCCAGCAGTTTACCTCTCGGTGAGCAGTTCTTC,CASSLPLGEQFF
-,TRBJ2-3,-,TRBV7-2,TGTGCCAGCAGCAAGGTCGTAGCGGATACGCAGTATTTT,CASSKVVADTQYF